This is a list of T cell receptor beta chains from one sample in a study of blood T cell repertoires in COVID-19. Produced via immunoSEQ multiplex PCR; TCRdb's table is partial and in-frame only. The sample lists approximately 12,000 clones; 88% were seen once. Sequencing was performed on peripheral blood. Receptors originate from a human donor in a cohort sampled during active COVID-19. Both conserved end residues are trimmed from each CDR3. Expanded clones get a size class; other rows say once, few or many, or leave the size out.

clone_size j_call v_call cdr3_aa
. TRBJ2-3 TRBV10-2 ASRTGTSGGTQY
. TRBJ2-3 TRBV6-2/TRBV6-3 ASSGGTGRPSTDTQY
. TRBJ1-2 TRBV10-3 AISAARGYGYT
. TRBJ1-2 TRBV4-2 ASSQEQQGYGYT
. TRBJ2-7 TRBV21-1 ASSLRALEQY
few TRBJ2-1 TRBV2 ASVYYNEQF
. TRBJ2-7 TRBV6-1 ASSESLDSS
. TRBJ1-2 TRBV6-6 ASTDRVGDGYT
once TRBJ1-6 TRBV7-2 ASSFFPLQSSGVGTLH
. TRBJ1-6 TRBV3-1/TRBV3-2 ASSLRDRVFNSPLH
. TRBJ2-4 TRBV4-3 ASSQDLQGGNIQY
. TRBJ2-7 TRBV6-6 ATRTGDEQY
. TRBJ2-7 TRBV7-9 ASSFPQGHEQY
. TRBJ2-2 TRBV18 ASSPRSLRTGELF
. TRBJ2-1 TRBV19 ASSKKGQSSYNEQF
. TRBJ2-1 TRBV30 AWSVLGPLGPHYYNEQF
. TRBJ2-2 TRBV15 ATSQTAATGELF
. TRBJ1-5 TRBV5-5 ASSHDRGPQH
few TRBJ1-5 TRBV2 ASRERALPNQPQH
. TRBJ1-1 TRBV19 ASSSRLWDTEAF
. TRBJ2-7 TRBV21-1 ASSPRNYEQY
. TRBJ2-7 TRBV4-2 ASSSRTGPDEQY
few TRBJ1-2 TRBV2 ASEDMDGYT
. TRBJ2-2 TRBV9 ATGQGAGELF
. TRBJ1-6 TRBV28 ASSFRGFGVNSPLH
. TRBJ1-5 TRBV6-5 ASSLSAESNQPQH
. TRBJ2-7 TRBV6-5 ASNKEVGQSYEQY
. TRBJ1-6 TRBV27 ASGGRSSYNSPLH
. TRBJ2-3 TRBV12-5 ASQPAVSTDTQY
. TRBJ2-7 TRBV11-2 ASSKPSSSYEQY
. TRBJ2-5 TRBV9 ASSVYGTSGAQETQY
. TRBJ2-5 TRBV12-3/TRBV12-4 ASSGETQY
once TRBJ2-7 TRBV5-1 ASSLVGGEYEQY
. TRBJ1-3 TRBV6-5 ASRLSHYSGNTIY
once TRBJ2-7 TRBV27 ASSSWEIRNEQY
. TRBJ1-4 TRBV5-8 ASSDTGWTNEKLF
. TRBJ2-5 TRBV7-2 ASSLVPSGGIQETQY
. TRBJ1-2 TRBV7-9 ASSLSSPGLYGYT
few TRBJ2-3 TRBV20-1 SASSASGGTDTQY
. TRBJ1-6 TRBV19 ASSIGADRYSPLH
. TRBJ1-2 TRBV29-1 SVGKGASYGYT
. TRBJ2-1 TRBV18 ASSPGEGEQF
. TRBJ2-2 TRBV5-1 ASSLGHGTNTGELF
. TRBJ2-1 TRBV4-2 ASSQERLSYNEQF
. TRBJ2-3 TRBV12-3/TRBV12-4 ASSFQGADTQY
. TRBJ2-5 TRBV5-4 ASSFVAGGLGETQY
. TRBJ1-1 TRBV5-8 ASARGQGSEAF
. TRBJ2-7 TRBV10-2 ASTSSYEQY
. TRBJ1-5 TRBV6-1 ASSEARGNQPQH
. TRBJ1-1 TRBV7-2 ASSSNRGVTEAF
. TRBJ1-2 TRBV5-1 ASSLSSQGAFGYT
few TRBJ1-1 TRBV18 ASSQGRGNTEAF
. TRBJ1-3 TRBV19 ASRSQSSGNTIY
. TRBJ1-5 TRBV5-8 ASSLVGTGTWPQH
. TRBJ2-5 TRBV7-2 ASSPWAPEQETQY
. TRBJ2-7 TRBV30 ASRLGYEQY
. TRBJ2-3 TRBV5-4 ASSSRGGLTDTQY
. TRBJ1-2 TRBV7-2 ASSNPKEGQGPYGYGYT
. TRBJ2-1 TRBV6-6 ASSPGGPYYNEQF
. TRBJ2-1 TRBV14 ASSQDAGLSTHNEQF